Listed below are T cell receptor beta chains from one sample, sequenced in a study of OX40 agonist ivuxolimab in advanced cancers. Only in-frame clones appear in the TCRdb table, and some are missing; sequencing was by immunoSEQ multiplex PCR. The top ten hold over 0.55% of the sample, which has some 40,000 clones, roughly 90% seen once. Sequencing was performed on CD4+ or CD8+ T cells sorted from blood, taken in a trial of the OX40 agonist ivuxolimab. The receptors were gathered from an adult with an advanced solid tumor such as melanoma, head and neck, liver or kidney cancer. Each CDR3 is given with its conserved first and last residue. Each record gives: V gene, J gene, D gene, clone size, CDR3 protein. The D gene is left open where the match is weak. The listing skips clone size in some rows; elsewhere it reads once, few, many or a size class.

v_gene: TRBV11-2; j_gene: TRBJ2-7; d_gene: NA; abundance: NA; CDR3aa: CASSLVGPSYEQYF
v_gene: TRBV11-2; j_gene: TRBJ2-2; d_gene: NA; abundance: NA; CDR3aa: CASSLLRQGGAGELFF
v_gene: TRBV7-9; j_gene: TRBJ2-6; d_gene: NA; abundance: NA; CDR3aa: CASSLPPRGAGANVLTF
v_gene: TRBV7-3; j_gene: TRBJ1-1; d_gene: NA; abundance: once; CDR3aa: CASSLLGGNTEAFF
v_gene: TRBV19; j_gene: TRBJ2-7; d_gene: NA; abundance: NA; CDR3aa: CASSKGVVGYEQYF
v_gene: TRBV28; j_gene: TRBJ2-1; d_gene: TRBD2; abundance: NA; CDR3aa: CASSPLTSGGPDNEQFF
v_gene: TRBV7-9; j_gene: TRBJ2-7; d_gene: NA; abundance: NA; CDR3aa: CASSIRGANYEQYF
v_gene: TRBV7-2; j_gene: TRBJ2-3; d_gene: NA; abundance: NA; CDR3aa: CASSLSGGDTQYF
v_gene: TRBV18; j_gene: TRBJ1-5; d_gene: NA; abundance: NA; CDR3aa: CASSPPGDQPQHF
v_gene: TRBV6-6; j_gene: TRBJ1-1; d_gene: NA; abundance: NA; CDR3aa: CASSYPKGVEAFF
v_gene: TRBV11-1; j_gene: TRBJ1-2; d_gene: TRBD1; abundance: NA; CDR3aa: CASSYRDSYGYTF
v_gene: TRBV9; j_gene: TRBJ2-1; d_gene: NA; abundance: NA; CDR3aa: CASSVAGSNEQFF
v_gene: TRBV5-1; j_gene: TRBJ1-4; d_gene: TRBD1; abundance: NA; CDR3aa: CASSAGQGGSNEKLFF
v_gene: TRBV6-6; j_gene: TRBJ1-5; d_gene: TRBD1; abundance: NA; CDR3aa: CASSSWTGSEPQHF
v_gene: TRBV5-1; j_gene: TRBJ1-1; d_gene: NA; abundance: NA; CDR3aa: CASSSQGEAFF
v_gene: TRBV18; j_gene: TRBJ2-1; d_gene: NA; abundance: NA; CDR3aa: CASSPTPGGNEQFF
v_gene: TRBV5-1; j_gene: TRBJ2-5; d_gene: NA; abundance: NA; CDR3aa: CASSTRGEETQYF
v_gene: TRBV9; j_gene: TRBJ1-2; d_gene: NA; abundance: NA; CDR3aa: CASSVVAGGGDGYTF
v_gene: TRBV7-9; j_gene: TRBJ1-1; d_gene: NA; abundance: NA; CDR3aa: CASSPRYDMNTEAFF
v_gene: TRBV11-3; j_gene: TRBJ2-1; d_gene: TRBD2; abundance: NA; CDR3aa: CASSRGGYNEQFF
v_gene: TRBV7-2; j_gene: TRBJ2-1; d_gene: NA; abundance: NA; CDR3aa: CASSRVGRSYNEQFF
v_gene: TRBV4-2; j_gene: TRBJ1-5; d_gene: TRBD1; abundance: NA; CDR3aa: CASSQEPGQGGQPQHF